Listed here are 32 T cell receptor beta chains from one sample, sequenced in a study of T-cell reconstitution after alpha-beta-depleted transplantation in children. Unique molecular identifiers were used in preparing the TCRbeta library. TCRdb reanalysed the PCR reads using MiXCR and keeps one entry per CDR3 protein. The sample lists hundreds of thousands of distinct CDR3 sequences; around 12% were seen once. The specimen comprised PBMCs from the stem cell graft donor, sampled from the stem cell graft. The source is a human donor who donated a stem cell graft to a child with acute lymphoblastic leukemia.

Comments on this clonotype: Relative to the germline gene, one junction end is altered; a read error may explain this. The V call is TRBV24-1, the J call TRBJ2-4, with 10 positions matching TRBD2. The CDR3 length is 16 residues. In germline, CDR1 is KGHDR, CDR2 SFDVKD. CDR3 DNA sequence: TGTGCCACCAGTGATACGGCTAGCGGGAGTATGAACAGTCAGTACTTC. Translation gives CATSDTASGSMNSQYF.

This clonotype was seen more than once but under ten times. The chain recombines TRBV5-1 with TRBJ2-7, with TRBD2 identical over 7 bases. CDR1 SGHRS and CDR2 YFSETQ come from the germline V gene. Trimming removed 1 base from V and 5 bases from J; junction bases left unmatched: 9. CDR3 length: 15 amino acids. CDR3 bases: TGCGCCAGCAGCTTGTGGTGGGGGGGATCCGACGAGCAGTACTTC. Translated: CASSLWWGGSDEQYF.

The sample holds many counts of this clonotype. V is TRBV28 and J is TRBJ2-5, with 7 nucleotides matching TRBD2. The CDR3 spans 12 residues. The trim removed 8 bases at V and 2 bases at J, leaving 2 bases unmatched. Germline V gives CDR1 MDHEN, CDR2 SYDVKM. This CDR3 is CASLAEQETQYF. The CDR3 region has the DNA TGTGCCAGCCTAGCGGAACAAGAGACCCAGTACTTC.

This clonotype has at least ten counts. This chain uses TRBV5-5 with TRBJ2-7; a weak D match, TRBD2 (6 bases). CDR3 length equals 16 residues. V dropped 4 bases and J dropped 3 bases, with 20 bases sitting between them. Germline V lookup: CDR1 SGHKS, CDR2 YYEKEE (reference sequence). CDR3 DNA sequence: TGTGCCAGCAGCAGAACCGCGGGACCCCTAGACTACGAGCAGTACTTC. This translates into CASSRTAGPLDYEQYF.

This clonotype was seen repeatedly, ten times or more. This rearrangement joins TRBV30 to TRBJ2-7; 9 nucleotides match TRBD2. The CDR3 runs 14 residues. Germline V gene sequence: CDR1 GTSNPN, CDR2 SVGIG (reference sequence). Unmatched junction bases numbered 6, after V lost 4 bases and J lost 2 bases. The CDR3 DNA reads as TGTGCCTGGACCCGCGGGAGGGCCCCCTACGAGCAGTACTTC. Translation gives CAWTRGRAPYEQYF. The full variable domain, with the rest looked up from reference TRBV30 and TRBJ2-7, is SQTIHQWPATLVQPVGSPLSLECTVEGTSNPNLYWYRQAAGRGLQLLFYSVGIGQISSEVPQNLSASRPQDRQFILSSKKLLLSDSGFYLCAWTRGRAPYEQYFGPGTRLTVT.

This clonotype was seen many times. This chain connects TRBV5-1 to TRBJ2-7; 8 bases align to TRBD1. Germline V lookup: CDR1 SGHRS, CDR2 YFSETQ. Trimming removed 5 bases from V and 7 bases from J; junction bases left unmatched: 8. CDR3 length: 13 amino acids. The CDR3 sequence: CASRGTGAVEQYF. CDR3 coding DNA: TGCGCCAGCAGGGGGACAGGAGCCGTTGAGCAGTACTTC.

This clonotype was seen at least ten times. The chain carries TRBV29-1 and TRBJ1-4, with no clear D. The CDR3 consists of 15 residues. Trimming took off 3 bases at V and 8 bases at J, with 19 bases between the two ends. The germline CDR1 and CDR2 sequences are SQVTM and ANQGSEA. CDR3 region: CSVEGTSAVKEKLFF. The CDR3 DNA reads as TGCAGCGTTGAGGGTACGTCGGCAGTAAAAGAAAAACTGTTTTTT.

The table lists this clonotype with a few counts. This chain connects TRBV7-9 to TRBJ1-2; D unresolved. Germline values: CDR1 SEHNR, CDR2 FQNEAQ (reference sequence). Deletions cut 1 base from V and 4 bases from J, with 10 bases between. CDR3 size: 14 residues. CDR3 in amino acids: CASSLVNSPYGYTF. The CDR3 DNA sequence: TGTGCCAGCAGCTTAGTTAACAGCCCCTATGGCTACACCTTC.

In this sample, this clonotype turned up a few times. Since a much larger clone is just one base distant, this may be a read error. CDR3 in DNA: TGCAGCGTGGGGACAGGGAGTGGGGCCAACGGCCTGACTTTC. Translating it yields CSVGTGSGANGLTF. The V and J genes are TRBV29-1 and TRBJ2-6; 9 nucleotides match TRBD1. The CDR3 sequence is 14 residues long. CDR1 is SQVTM, CDR2 ANQGSEA, per germline.

This clonotype was observed at least ten times. The chain employs TRBV5-1 and TRBJ2-3; no firm D call. Germline CDR1 reads SGHRS; CDR2 reads YFSETQ. This CDR3 comprises 12 residues. V gave up 6 bases and J gave up 8 bases, with 13 bases separating them. CDR3 DNA: TGCGCCAGCACCGACCTCCAGGCTACGCAGTATTTT. Its protein is CASTDLQATQYF.

This clonotype occurred many times. The V call is TRBV7-8, the J call TRBJ1-1, with D perhaps TRBD1 (6 bases). Per germline, CDR1 SGHVS and CDR2 FQNEAQ. The CDR3 contains 13 residues. V lost 1 base to trimming and J lost 5 bases, with 8 bases between them. The CDR3 coding sequence is TGTGCCAGCAGCTTAGGGCAGGGGACTGAAGCTTTCTTT. It yields the protein CASSLGQGTEAFF.

This clonotype showed up many times. The rearrangement links TRBV7-9 to TRBJ1-6; maybe TRBD1 (6 bases). V lost 0 bases and J lost 10, with 10 bases in between. The CDR3 runs 14 residues. The germline V gene encodes CDR1 SEHNR and CDR2 FQNEAQ (reference sequence). CDR3 in amino acids: CASSLAGATSPLHF. For the CDR3, the DNA is TGTGCCAGCAGCTTAGCGGGGGCCACGTCACCCCTCCACTTT.

The J gene is TRBJ2-3, the V gene TRBV3-1; 7 bases match TRBD1. The V and J ends lost 7 bases and 1 base, in that order; junction bases with no gene match: 8. The CDR3 runs to 15 residues. In germline, CDR1 is LGHDT, CDR2 YNNKEL (reference sequence). The CDR3 DNA sequence: TGTGCCAGCACCTCAGACAGGGTGGGCACAGATACGCAGTATTTT. It specifies CASTSDRVGTDTQYF.

Concerning this clonotype itself: A junction end diverges from the germline sequence, so it may reflect a read error. The chain couples TRBV24-1 to TRBJ1-2, with unresolved D. Germline V gene sequence: CDR1 KGHDR, CDR2 SFDVKD. CDR3 length: 13 amino acids. The CDR3 reads CATSDRQRYGDTF. The CDR3 coding sequence is TGTGCCACCAGTGACCGCCAGAGGTATGGCGACACCTTC.

This clonotype was detected ten times or more. The chain joins TRBV5-5 to TRBJ1-5; D remains unclear. CDR1 SGHKS and CDR2 YYEKEE come from the germline V gene (reference sequence). Trimming removed 0 bases at V and 8 bases at J, with 12 bases between. The CDR3 runs to 14 residues. The chain's CDR3 is CASSLGATQKPQHF. Written as DNA, the CDR3 is TGTGCCAGCAGCTTGGGTGCGACACAGAAGCCCCAGCATTTT.

This clonotype was seen ten or more times. The V and J genes are TRBV12-3 or TRBV12-4 and TRBJ1-6; 10 positions match TRBD1. The CDR3 extends over 14 amino acids. The junction had 5 bases not matched to a gene; V was cut back by 6 bases and J by 9 bases. The CDR3 spells CASSRQGASSPLHF. The CDR3 region has the DNA TGTGCCAGCAGCCGACAGGGGGCTTCTTCACCCCTCCACTTT.

At least ten counts were recorded for this clonotype. The chain combines TRBV2 with TRBJ1-1; D remains unclear. The ends were cut back, 1 base at V and 1 base at J, with 7 bases in the middle. The CDR3 covers 14 residues. Germline loops: CDR1 SNHLY, CDR2 FYNNEI. The chain's CDR3 is CASSEEGGNTEAFF. CDR3 bases: TGTGCCAGCAGTGAAGAGGGCGGGAACACTGAAGCTTTCTTT. The whole variable domain, filled in from reference TRBV2 and TRBJ1-1, reads EPEVTQTPSHQVTQMGQEVILRCVPISNHLYFYWYRQILGQKVEFLVSFYNNEISEKSEIFDDQFSVERPDGSNFTLKIRSTKLEDSAMYFCASSEEGGNTEAFFGQGTRLTVV.

In this sample, this clonotype turned up many times. The CDR3 DNA reads as TGTGCCACCAGCAGAGAACGAGCGGGAGGGCCCACAGATACGCAGTATTTT. This codes for CATSRERAGGPTDTQYF. This sequence joins TRBV15 and TRBJ2-3; 10 positions match TRBD2. Germline trimming cut 0 bases from V and 2 bases from J; bases unmatched to any gene: 5. Germline CDR1 and CDR2: LNHNV and YYDKDF (reference sequence). The length of the CDR3 is 17 residues.

This clonotype has at least ten counts. The genes are TRBV5-1 and TRBJ2-2; TRBD1 might be the D (5 bases). V shed 8 bases and J shed 4 bases, with 9 bases lying between them. The CDR3 consists of 12 residues. CDR1 and CDR2 (germline): SGHRS, YFSETQ. The DNA for the CDR3 is TGCGCCAGTCAGGGCACCACCGGGGAGCTGTTTTTT. Translated, it gives CASQGTTGELFF.

This clonotype showed up many times. CDR3 nucleotides: TGTGCCAGCAGTTTAAACAGGGTACGACCCCTCCACTTT. It translates to CASSLNRVRPLHF. The chain has TRBV12-3 or TRBV12-4 and TRBJ1-6; D may be TRBD1 (6 bases). The germline V and J ends were trimmed by 2 bases and 12 bases, with 11 bases remaining between them. The CDR3 loop spans 13 amino acids.

This clonotype was found many times. The chain couples TRBV9 to TRBJ2-2; D might be TRBD2 (6 bases). The CDR3 consists of 15 residues. CDR1 SGDLS and CDR2 YYNGEE come from the germline V gene. The V end lost 1 base, the J end lost 2 bases, and 9 bases lay between the germline ends. CDR3 sequence (DNA): TGTGCCAGCAGCGTATTAGCGGCTAACACCGGGGAGCTGTTTTTT. Amino acids: CASSVLAANTGELFF.

The CDR3 DNA follows: TGTGCCAGCAGTCCCCTGAGGGGCGAGAACACCGGGGAGCTGTTTTTT. Amino acids: CASSPLRGENTGELFF. The chain links TRBV6-2 or TRBV6-3 to TRBJ2-2; D tentatively fits TRBD1 or TRBD2 (5 bases each). This CDR3 is built from 16 residues. V lost 5 bases to trimming and J lost 1 base, with 14 bases between them. CDR1 is MNHEY and CDR2 is SVGEGT in the germline V gene.

This clonotype occurred many times. This chain joins TRBV11-2 and TRBJ2-1; TRBD1 matches 9 bases. The V and J ends lost 1 base and 2 bases, in that order; junction bases with no gene match: 18. From germline, CDR1 is SGHAT and CDR2 FQNNGV. The CDR3 covers 21 residues. The CDR3: CASSLVGGAGQGKAPYNEQFF. In DNA form, the CDR3 reads TGTGCCAGCAGCTTAGTCGGTGGGGCGGGACAGGGAAAAGCCCCCTACAATGAGCAGTTCTTC.

This clonotype occurred many times. This chain links TRBV6-2 or TRBV6-3 with TRBJ2-3; possibly TRBD1 or TRBD2 for D (5 bases each). The germline V and J ends were trimmed by 7 bases and 6 bases, with 14 bases remaining between them. CDR1 MNHEY and CDR2 SVGEGT come from the germline V gene. This CDR3 has 13 residues. The CDR3 spells CASNHLWDDTQYF. DNA of the CDR3: TGTGCCAGCAATCATCTATGGGACGATACGCAGTATTTT.

This clonotype was seen more than once but under ten times. The CDR3 coding sequence is TGTGCCAGCAGTGGCTCGGCGGCGGGAGACAACGAGCAGTACTTC. Translating it yields CASSGSAAGDNEQYF. This chain connects TRBV25-1 to TRBJ2-7; 7 positions agree with TRBD2. This CDR3 is built from 15 residues. The germline V gene encodes CDR1 MGHDK and CDR2 SYGVNS. Unmatched junction bases numbered 11, after V lost 4 bases and J lost 5 bases.

A few counts support this clonotype. The genes are TRBV20-1 and TRBJ2-1; 11 bases are shared with TRBD2. With 5 bases clipped from V and 8 bases from J, the junction kept 8 bases outside the gene matches. The CDR3 is 14 amino acids. The germline V gene has CDR1 DFQATT and CDR2 SNEGSKA (reference sequence). CDR3 amino acids: CSAETSGSVDEQFF. The CDR3 bases are TGCAGTGCTGAAACTAGCGGGAGTGTTGATGAGCAGTTCTTC.

This clonotype occurred many times. CDR3 residues: CASSREGPLSYEQYF. For the CDR3, the DNA is TGCGCCAGCAGTAGGGAAGGGCCGTTAAGCTACGAGCAGTACTTC. The J gene is TRBJ2-7, the V gene TRBV5-1; no reliable D call. The V gene lost 5 bases and the J gene lost 3 bases, with 18 bases spanning the gap. Germline-derived CDR1 and CDR2 are SGHRS and YFSETQ. The CDR3 totals 15 residues. Drawing the rest from reference TRBV5-1 and TRBJ2-7, the complete variable domain is KAGVTQTPRYLIKTRGQQVTLSCSPISGHRSVSWYQQTPGQGLQFLFEYFSETQRNKGNFPGRFSGRQFSNSRSEMNVSTLELGDSALYLCASSREGPLSYEQYFGPGTRLTVT.

This clonotype was counted ten times or more. V usage is TRBV6-5 and J usage is TRBJ2-5; possible D gene TRBD1, 5 bases. Trimming took off 0 bases at V and 4 bases at J, with 12 bases between the two ends. The germline V gene has CDR1 MNHEY and CDR2 SVGAGI. CDR3 length: 15 residues. CDR3 coding DNA: TGTGCCAGCAGTTACTCGACAGCGTTTTTAGAGACCCAGTACTTC. Its protein product is CASSYSTAFLETQYF.

This clonotype has a count of ten or more. The rearrangement joins TRBV5-6 to TRBJ2-2, with D hard to call. CDR1 is SGHDT and CDR2 is YYEEEE in the germline V gene. The CDR3 is made up of 15 amino acids. V was shortened by 0 bases and J by 1 base, with 7 bases between the two germline ends. In DNA form, the CDR3 reads TGTGCCAGCAGCTTGGAGTGGCAGAACACCGGGGAGCTGTTTTTT. Translating gives CASSLEWQNTGELFF.

The chain couples TRBV27 to TRBJ2-3, with D perhaps TRBD2 (6 bases). With 2 bases removed from V and 4 bases from J, the gap between germline ends came to 7 bases. There are 13 residues in the CDR3. Germline CDR1 and CDR2: MNHEY and SMNVEV (reference sequence). The CDR3 coding sequence is TGTGCCAGCAGTTTACTAGCGTCAGATACGCAGTATTTT. This codes for CASSLLASDTQYF.

This clonotype was seen repeatedly, ten times or more. The chain recombines TRBV6-4 with TRBJ2-3, with D maybe TRBD1 (5 bases). This CDR3 spans 13 amino acids. Germline CDR1 is MRHNA and CDR2 is SNTAGT. Trimming left V 2 bases short and J 2 bases short, with 5 bases between. CDR3 protein: CASSDGHTDTQYF. The DNA of the CDR3 is TGTGCCAGCAGTGACGGACACACAGATACGCAGTATTTT.

This clonotype has a count of ten or more. The chain employs TRBV29-1 and TRBJ2-5; perhaps D is TRBD1 or TRBD2 (5 bases each). The V end was cut by 6 bases, the J end by 7 bases, with 18 bases between. Germline CDR1 reads SQVTM; CDR2 reads ANQGSEA. This CDR3 is 13 amino acids long. Here the CDR3 reads CSVLLTGRGTQYF. DNA for the CDR3: TGCAGCGTCCTACTTACAGGCCGGGGGACCCAGTACTTC. The complete variable domain, with remaining parts taken from reference TRBV29-1 and TRBJ2-5, reads SAVISQKPSRDICQRGTSLTIQCQVDSQVTMMFWYRQQPGQSLTLIATANQGSEATYESGFVIDKFPISRPNLTFSTLTVSNMSPEDSSIYLCSVLLTGRGTQYFGPGTRLLVL.